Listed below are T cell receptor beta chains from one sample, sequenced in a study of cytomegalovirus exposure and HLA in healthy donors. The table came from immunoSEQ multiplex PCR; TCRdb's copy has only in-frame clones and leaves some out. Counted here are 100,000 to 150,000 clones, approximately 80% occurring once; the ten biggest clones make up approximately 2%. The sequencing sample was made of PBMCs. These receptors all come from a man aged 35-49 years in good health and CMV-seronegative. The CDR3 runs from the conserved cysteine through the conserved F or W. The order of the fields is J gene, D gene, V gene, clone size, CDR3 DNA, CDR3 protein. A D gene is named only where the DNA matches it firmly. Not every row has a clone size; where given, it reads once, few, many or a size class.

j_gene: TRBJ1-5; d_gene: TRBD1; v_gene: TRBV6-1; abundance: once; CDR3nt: TGTGCCAGCGCCGACAGGGGAAATCAGCCCCAGCATTTT; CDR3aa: CASADRGNQPQHF
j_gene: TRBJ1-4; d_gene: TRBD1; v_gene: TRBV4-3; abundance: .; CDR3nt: TGCGCCAGCAGCCAAGATCCGATAGACAGGGGGAGGGAAAAACTGTTTTTT; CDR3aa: CASSQDPIDRGREKLFF
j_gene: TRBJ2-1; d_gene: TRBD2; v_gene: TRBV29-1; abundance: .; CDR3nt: TGCAGCGTTACCGGGCTAGCGGAAGCCCTTGAGCAGTTCTTC; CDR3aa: CSVTGLAEALEQFF
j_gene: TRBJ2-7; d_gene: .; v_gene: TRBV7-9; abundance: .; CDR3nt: TGTGCCAGCAGCTCGTTCTACGAGCAGTACTTC; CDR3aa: CASSSFYEQYF
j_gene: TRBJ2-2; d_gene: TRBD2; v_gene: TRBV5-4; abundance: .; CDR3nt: TGTGCCAGCACGGGACTAGCGGGAGGAAGGATTACCGGGGAGCTGTTTTTT; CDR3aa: CASTGLAGGRITGELFF
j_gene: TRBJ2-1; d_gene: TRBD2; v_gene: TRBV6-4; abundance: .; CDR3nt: TGTGCCAGCAGTGATACTAGCGGGGGAGTTTACAATGAGCAGTTCTTC; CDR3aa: CASSDTSGGVYNEQFF
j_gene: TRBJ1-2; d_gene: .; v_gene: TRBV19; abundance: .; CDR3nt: TGTGCCAGTAGTTCGACAGGAAAGTATGATGGCTACACCTTC; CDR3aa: CASSSTGKYDGYTF
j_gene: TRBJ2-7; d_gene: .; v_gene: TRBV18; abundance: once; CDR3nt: TGTGCCAGCTCACCCCAGGAAGGCTCCTACGAGCAGTACTTC; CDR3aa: CASSPQEGSYEQYF
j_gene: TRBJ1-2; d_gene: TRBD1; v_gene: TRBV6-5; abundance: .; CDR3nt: TGTGCCAGCAGTTACAGGGGGCAGGACTATGGCTACACCTTC; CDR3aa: CASSYRGQDYGYTF
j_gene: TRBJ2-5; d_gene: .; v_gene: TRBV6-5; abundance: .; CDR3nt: TGTGCCAGCAGTTACTCGGGTTGGGCCTCCAGGGAGACCCAGTACTTC; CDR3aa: CASSYSGWASRETQYF
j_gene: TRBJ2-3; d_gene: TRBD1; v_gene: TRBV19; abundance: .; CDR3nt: TGTGCCAGTAGGACGACAGGGAGTAGATCTACGCAGTATTTT; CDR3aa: CASRTTGSRSTQYF
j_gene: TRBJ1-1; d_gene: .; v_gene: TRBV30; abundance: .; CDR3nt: TGTGCCTGGGCTAGAGGGACTGAAGCTTTCTTT; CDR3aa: CAWARGTEAFF
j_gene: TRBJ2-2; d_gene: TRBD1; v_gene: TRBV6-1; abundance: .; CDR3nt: TGTGCCAGCACCGCAGGGGGCAATACCGGGGAGCTGTTTTTT; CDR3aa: CASTAGGNTGELFF
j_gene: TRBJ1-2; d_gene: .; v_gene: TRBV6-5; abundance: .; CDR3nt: TGTGCCAGCATTAACACCGGGACAAGGGGCTACACCTTC; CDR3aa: CASINTGTRGYTF
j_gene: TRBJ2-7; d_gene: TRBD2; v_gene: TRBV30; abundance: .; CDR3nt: TGTGCCTGGAGTCCCTGGGGAGGGGTCTCCTACGAGCAGTACTTC; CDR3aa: CAWSPWGGVSYEQYF
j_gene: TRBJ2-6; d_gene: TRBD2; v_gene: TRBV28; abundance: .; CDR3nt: TGTGCCAGCAAGGGGGGGACTAGTACTGGGGCCAACGTCCTGACTTTC; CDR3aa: CASKGGTSTGANVLTF
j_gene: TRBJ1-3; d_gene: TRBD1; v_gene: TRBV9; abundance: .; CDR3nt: TGTGCCAGCAGCCCCCGGGACAGGGCCGGTTTTTACGATGGAAACACCATATATTTT; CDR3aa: CASSPRDRAGFYDGNTIYF
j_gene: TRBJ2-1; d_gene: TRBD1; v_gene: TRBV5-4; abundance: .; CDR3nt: TGTGCCAGCAGCCCTCAGAGGGGGACAGTCTACAATGAGCAGTTCTTC; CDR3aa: CASSPQRGTVYNEQFF